This T cell receptor (beta chain) is drawn from a study of blood T cells in healthy people across ages. Primed by a sample-barcoded 5' primer and a J-beta primer mix, a second PCR proceeded for 7 to 11 cycles. Each CDR3 protein gets one entry after TCRdb re-called the 5' RACE reads with MiXCR. The sample holds about 570,000 distinct CDR3 sequences, 27% seen once. The V gene end was trimmed by 3 bases and the J gene end by 7 bases; junction bases not matched to a gene: 6. The length of the CDR3 is 14 residues. The source is a woman in her 70s in good health. Sequencing was done on a sample of blood. The chain employs TRBV12-3 or TRBV12-4 and TRBJ1-5; 7 bases are shared with TRBD1. The CDR3 bases are TGTGCCAGCAGTTTGTACAGGGGTGGGCAGCCCCAGCATTTT. This codes for CASSLYRGGQPQHF.